This TCR beta chain was obtained from a study of T-cell memory formation after mild COVID-19. Overall study results and limits: Second-wave clones peaking on day 37 lacked confirmed SARS-CoV-2 specificity. Cross-reactive memory seemingly joined, as some responding clones were found in pre-infection memory.

Germline V gene data show CDR1 as SQVTM and CDR2 as ANQGSEA. The V and J ends lost 3 bases and 2 bases, in that order; junction bases with no gene match: 9. This CDR3 comprises 15 residues. MiXCR, applied by TCRdb to the 5' RACE reads, yields one record per CDR3 protein. In the table there are about 110,000 distinct CDR3 sequences, under 15% of which are singletons. Of note for this clonotype: Its antigen remains unidentified.

Sequencing was done on a sample of PBMCs or a T cell subset sorted from them (not recorded which). This clonotype originated in an adult woman who had mild COVID-19 (a few samples of this study predate the infection). Cell type and time point are not known. This chain uses TRBV29-1 with TRBJ2-7; 8 bases line up with TRBD2. In nucleotides, the CDR3 is TGCAGCGTTGAGCTAGCGGGTTCTACTCCCTACGAGCAGTACTTC. It codes for CSVELAGSTPYEQYF.